Listed here are 31 T cell receptor beta chains from one sample, sequenced in a study of CD8+ T cells in alopecia areata. It was cDNA, reverse transcribed from extracted RNA, that served as the sequencing template. Assay: immunoSEQ multiplex PCR; the TCRdb copy retains only in-frame clones and omits some. The sample carries around 290,000 clones, 58% recorded once. Described treatment: oral pan-JAK inhibitor, 5-10 mg twice daily. The sample here was CD4+ T cells sorted from blood, taken at week 24, from a patient treated with tofacitinib. These receptor sequences come from a human donor with alopecia areata.

The chain links TRBV7-9 to TRBJ2-7; TRBD1 matches at 8 bases. This CDR3 has 16 residues. The junction had 13 bases not matched to a gene; V was cut back by 2 bases and J by 7 bases. Germline CDR1 and CDR2: SEHNR and FQNEAQ (reference sequence). The CDR3 spells CASSLTLGRGRREQYF. For the CDR3, the DNA is TGTGCCAGCAGCTTAACCCTCGGCAGGGGGCGCCGGGAGCAGTACTTC.

This clone was picked up a small number of times. The gene calls are TRBV29-1 and TRBJ1-2; possibly TRBD1 for D (6 bases). Germline V CDR1 and CDR2: SQVTM, ANQGSEA. Trimming pared 2 bases from V and 7 bases from J, leaving 20 bases between. The CDR3 is made up of 15 amino acids. The DNA of the CDR3 is TGCAGCGTTGAAAGGGGGGGAATCTATGAGATTGGCTACACCTTC. This codes for CSVERGGIYEIGYTF.

This clone was recorded only once. The rearrangement uses TRBV5-6 and TRBJ2-4; 7 bases map to TRBD1. Germline-derived CDR1 and CDR2 are SGHDT and YYEEEE. The trim removed 4 bases at V and 7 bases at J, leaving 5 bases unmatched. The CDR3 loop spans 13 amino acids. CDR3 protein: CASSPGGFNIQYF. CDR3 nucleotides: TGTGCCAGCAGCCCAGGGGGTTTCAACATTCAGTACTTC.

The rearrangement joins TRBV5-1 to TRBJ2-5; 13 bases align to TRBD2. Germline CDR1 SGHRS, CDR2 YFSETQ. Losses at the gene ends were 2 bases for V and 1 base for J; bases not matched to a gene: 2. The CDR3 is 16 residues long. For the CDR3, the DNA is TGCGCCAGCAGCTTCGGACTAGCGGGGGCCCAAGAGACCCAGTACTTC. Amino acids: CASSFGLAGAQETQYF.

This clone was counted only a few times. The chain links TRBV7-2 to TRBJ2-7; a possible D gene is TRBD1 (5 bases). Per germline, CDR1 SGHTA and CDR2 FQGNSA. This CDR3 is built from 16 residues. The ends were cut back, 0 bases at V and 1 base at J, with 13 bases in the middle. The CDR3, as DNA: TGTGCCAGCAGCTTAGCGCCCCAGGGTTCGTCCTACGAGCAGTACTTC. It is translated as CASSLAPQGSSYEQYF.

The chain links TRBV27 to TRBJ1-5; weak D call: TRBD1 (5 bases). The CDR3 extends over 13 amino acids. V was trimmed by 6 bases and J by 4 bases, leaving 10 bases between them. Looked up from germline, CDR1 is MNHEY and CDR2 is SMNVEV (reference sequence). Here the CDR3 DNA reads TGTGCCAGCAGAAGGGCAGGGAATCAGCCCCAGCATTTT. Encoded protein: CASRRAGNQPQHF.

The chain is built from TRBV30 and TRBJ1-4, with 8 nucleotides matching TRBD1. Germline V gene lookup returns CDR1 GTSNPN and CDR2 SVGIG (reference sequence). The CDR3 is made up of 13 amino acids. V lost 3 bases, J lost 7 bases, and 4 bases stayed unmatched. CDR3 coding DNA: TGTGCCTGGAGGGGGACAGGCGCTGAAAAACTGTTTTTT. Translation: CAWRGTGAEKLFF. Filled out from reference TRBV30 and TRBJ1-4, the complete variable domain reads SQTIHQWPATLVQPVGSPLSLECTVEGTSNPNLYWYRQAAGRGLQLLFYSVGIGQISSEVPQNLSASRPQDRQFILSSKKLLLSDSGFYLCAWRGTGAEKLFFGSGTQLSVL.

This clone was found a few times. The chain carries TRBV29-1 and TRBJ1-2; 9 bases match TRBD1. Germline lookup yields CDR1 SQVTM and CDR2 ANQGSEA. J was trimmed by 5 bases and V by 6 bases; bases with no gene match: 7. The CDR3 runs 13 residues. As DNA, the CDR3 is TGCAGCGTGGACAGGGGTAGGGGATATGGCTACACCTTC. Translated: CSVDRGRGYGYTF. The full variable domain, its missing parts supplied by reference TRBV29-1 and TRBJ1-2, is SAVISQKPSRDICQRGTSLTIQCQVDSQVTMMFWYRQQPGQSLTLIATANQGSEATYESGFVIDKFPISRPNLTFSTLTVSNMSPEDSSIYLCSVDRGRGYGYTFGSGTRLTVV.

The chain recombines TRBV7-2 with TRBJ1-2; 10 positions agree with TRBD1. Germline CDR1 is SGHTA and CDR2 is FQGNSA. The trim removed 2 bases at V and 6 bases at J, leaving 3 bases unmatched. This CDR3 region has 14 residues. The CDR3 is CASSLRDRGDGYTF. In nucleotides, the CDR3 is TGTGCCAGCAGCTTAAGGGACAGGGGCGATGGCTACACCTTC.

The chain combines TRBV30 with TRBJ1-2, with D maybe TRBD1 (5 bases). CDR1 is GTSNPN, CDR2 SVGIG, per germline (reference sequence). The CDR3 consists of 11 residues. Trimming left V 8 bases short and J 2 bases short, with 9 bases between. This chain's CDR3 is CASRDNYGYTF. In nucleotides, the CDR3 is TGTGCCAGCCGGGACAACTATGGCTACACCTTC.

V and J are TRBV7-2 and TRBJ2-1; TRBD2 agrees at 8 bases. This CDR3 comprises 15 residues. The V gene end was trimmed by 5 bases and the J gene end by 8 bases; junction bases not matched to a gene: 11. The germline gives CDR1 SGHTA, CDR2 FQGNSA. The CDR3 DNA sequence: TGTGCCAGCAGCCTGCGGGGGGACCCCACCGATGAGCAGTTCTTC. Translation gives CASSLRGDPTDEQFF.

This clone has a handful of counts. This sequence joins TRBV6-1 and TRBJ2-3; no reliable D call. The germline gives CDR1 MNHNS, CDR2 SASEGT. There are 13 residues in the CDR3. V gave up 7 bases and J gave up 7 bases, with 15 bases separating them. Here the CDR3 DNA reads TGTGCCAGCACGGAAGGCGACCGATATACGCAGTATTTT. Translating it yields CASTEGDRYTQYF.

This chain uses TRBV30 with TRBJ1-5; D is perhaps TRBD1 (5 bases). Germline values: CDR1 GTSNPN, CDR2 SVGIG (reference sequence). The CDR3 runs to 14 residues. Trimming cost V 1 base and J 5 bases, with 12 bases left between them. CDR3 sequence (DNA): TGTGCCTGGAGTGATCTTTTGGGGGATCAGCCCCAGCATTTT. Its protein product is CAWSDLLGDQPQHF.

This clone showed up just a few times. Other DNA sequences of this sample code for an identical CDR3. The V and J genes are TRBV7-2 and TRBJ2-5; a possible D gene is TRBD1 (6 bases). The CDR3 is made up of 15 amino acids. V dropped 4 bases and J dropped 5 bases, with 17 bases sitting between them. Germline lookup yields CDR1 SGHTA and CDR2 FQGNSA. CDR3 sequence reads: CASSSTGRGRETQYF. The CDR3, as DNA: TGTGCCAGCAGCTCTACAGGGAGAGGGCGGGAGACCCAGTACTTC.

This sequence joins TRBV5-1 and TRBJ1-1; weak D call: TRBD1 (5 bases). The germline gives CDR1 SGHRS, CDR2 YFSETQ. The CDR3 sequence is 15 residues long. V was trimmed by 4 bases and J by 7 bases, leaving 20 bases between them. The CDR3 DNA sequence: TGCGCCAGCAGCCCCAACGGCAGGGATAGGGATGAAGCTTTCTTT. This translates into CASSPNGRDRDEAFF.

The chain joins TRBV11-3 to TRBJ2-2, with D unresolved. CDR3 length: 17 amino acids. Trimming took off 1 base at V and 0 bases at J, with 12 bases between the two ends. The V gene's germline CDR1 is SGHNT and CDR2 YENEEA. The CDR3 DNA reads as TGTGCCAGCAGCTTAGCCGGACCGACTCCGAACACCGGGGAGCTGTTTTTT. The encoded protein is CASSLAGPTPNTGELFF. Based on the CDR3 plus reference TRBV11-3 and TRBJ2-2, the full variable domain is EAGVVQSPRYKIIEKKQPVAFWCNPISGHNTLYWYLQNLGQGPELLIRYENEEAVDDSQLPKDRFSAERLKGVDSTLKIQPAELGDSAVYLCASSLAGPTPNTGELFFGEGSRLTVL.

The chain uses TRBV5-4 and TRBJ2-7; 7 nucleotides agree with TRBD1. Germline V CDR1 and CDR2: SGHNT, YYREEE (reference sequence). Germline trimming cut 0 bases from V and 3 bases from J; bases unmatched to any gene: 3. This CDR3 has 14 residues. For the CDR3, the DNA is TGTGCCAGCAGCTTGGACAGGGGAAACTACGAGCAGTACTTC. This codes for CASSLDRGNYEQYF.

The gene calls are TRBV6-7 and TRBJ1-5, with D unresolved. TRBV6-7 is an open reading frame, and its role is uncertain. V dropped 6 bases and J dropped 1 base, with 10 bases sitting between them. CDR3 length equals 14 residues. CDR3 region: CASSRYQSNQPQHF. CDR3 bases: TGTGCCAGCAGCAGGTACCAAAGCAATCAGCCCCAGCATTTT.

The chain couples TRBV5-1 to TRBJ1-1; TRBD1 might be the D (5 bases). Germline CDR1 reads SGHRS; CDR2 reads YFSETQ. The germline V and J ends were trimmed by 3 bases and 1 base, with 19 bases remaining between them. The CDR3 contains 17 residues. Here the CDR3 reads CASSYRTAGAWNTEAFF. The DNA of the CDR3 is TGCGCCAGCAGCTATAGGACCGCCGGGGCGTGGAACACTGAAGCTTTCTTT.

The CDR3 DNA follows: TGTGCCAGCAGTTCCCGGGGCTTAACTGATACGCAGTATTTT. Amino acids: CASSSRGLTDTQYF. The chain links TRBV28 to TRBJ2-3, with D possibly being TRBD1 or TRBD2 (5 bases each). Trimming left V 4 bases short and J 6 bases short, with 14 bases between. The CDR3 consists of 14 residues. The V gene's germline CDR1 is MDHEN and CDR2 SYDVKM.

This clone was seen a few times. The chain is built from TRBV19 and TRBJ1-1; perhaps TRBD1 as D (6 bases). CDR3 length: 17 residues. The germline CDR1 and CDR2 sequences are LNHDA and SQIVND (reference sequence). Trimming pared 7 bases from V and 3 bases from J, leaving 24 bases between. CDR3 nucleotides: TGTGCCAGTACCCAACCCTCCGGAGAGGGGGGAGACACTGAAGCTTTCTTT. Translated: CASTQPSGEGGDTEAFF. The entire variable domain, with the rest obtained from reference TRBV19 and TRBJ1-1, is as follows: DGGITQSPKYLFRKEGQNVTLSCEQNLNHDAMYWYRQDPGQGLRLIYYSQIVNDFQKGDIAEGYSVSREKKESFPLTVTSAQKNPTAFYLCASTQPSGEGGDTEAFFGQGTRLTVV.

The chain uses TRBV2 and TRBJ1-2, with D maybe TRBD1 (6 bases). The CDR3 has 11 amino acids. Deletions cut 7 bases from V and 9 bases from J, with 12 bases between. Germline-derived CDR1 and CDR2 are SNHLY and FYNNEI. CDR3 nucleotides: TGTGCCAGCATGCGGGACAATCGCTACACCTTC. It is translated as CASMRDNRYTF.

This chain uses TRBV9 with TRBJ1-2, with TRBD1 as a possible D gene (5 bases). This CDR3 region has 14 residues. From germline, CDR1 is SGDLS and CDR2 YYNGEE. The ends were cut back, 1 base at V and 4 bases at J, with 11 bases in the middle. The CDR3 reads CASSVSGEPYGYTF. CDR3 sequence (DNA): TGTGCCAGCAGCGTATCGGGGGAACCCTATGGCTACACCTTC.

This clone has at least ten counts. The chain carries TRBV7-9 and TRBJ2-4; D not certain. The V gene lost 3 bases and the J gene lost 3 bases, with 9 bases spanning the gap. CDR1 is SEHNR, CDR2 FQNEAQ, per germline (reference sequence). The CDR3 has 14 amino acids. The CDR3 here is CASSFLGDKNIQYF. CDR3 nucleotides: TGTGCCAGCAGCTTTCTCGGTGACAAAAACATTCAGTACTTC.

This chain uses TRBV30 with TRBJ1-6; no clear D gene. The germline V and J ends were trimmed by 4 bases and 14 bases, with 12 bases remaining between them. Germline V CDR1 and CDR2: GTSNPN, SVGIG (reference sequence). There are 11 residues in the CDR3. In DNA form, the CDR3 reads TGTGCCTGGAAAGCAAGATCCACCCTCCACTTT. This translates into CAWKARSTLHF.

The V and J genes are TRBV30 and TRBJ2-1, with D maybe TRBD2 (5 bases). The germline gives CDR1 GTSNPN, CDR2 SVGIG (reference sequence). There are 18 residues in the CDR3. V lost 0 bases to trimming and J lost 4 bases, with 22 bases between them. CDR3 sequence: CAWSVIGSGYSPYNEQFF. As DNA, the CDR3 is TGTGCCTGGAGTGTAATAGGGAGTGGCTACTCACCATACAATGAGCAGTTCTTC.

The chain links TRBV7-8 to TRBJ2-1; D tentatively reads TRBD1 or TRBD2 (5 bases each). Germline CDR1 and CDR2: SGHVS and FQNEAQ. Trimming pared 5 bases from V and 8 bases from J, leaving 13 bases between. CDR3 length equals 13 residues. The CDR3 DNA sequence: TGTGCCAGCAGCCCGGGGCTCTCCCATGAGCAGTTCTTC. This gives the protein CASSPGLSHEQFF.

The V and J genes are TRBV25-1 and TRBJ2-7; D is perhaps TRBD1 (7 bases). The ends were cut back, 4 bases at V and 3 bases at J, with 22 bases in the middle. The CDR3 extends over 17 amino acids. Germline V gene lookup returns CDR1 MGHDK and CDR2 SYGVNS. This CDR3 is CASSAVLTAGQSYEQYF. The CDR3, as DNA: TGTGCCAGCAGTGCCGTGTTAACTGCGGGACAGAGCTACGAGCAGTACTTC.

This chain uses TRBV30 with TRBJ2-3; D is ambiguous. The CDR3 runs to 11 residues. Deletions cut 2 bases from V and 6 bases from J, with 6 bases between. Germline values: CDR1 GTSNPN, CDR2 SVGIG (reference sequence). The CDR3 protein is CAWSLSDTQYF. CDR3 in DNA: TGTGCCTGGAGTTTAAGTGATACGCAGTATTTT.

The J gene is TRBJ1-1, the V gene TRBV30; 8 bases line up with TRBD1. V dropped 3 bases and J dropped 2; count of bases not matched to a gene: 8. Germline V gene data show CDR1 as GTSNPN and CDR2 as SVGIG (reference sequence). CDR3 length equals 15 residues. CDR3 bases: TGTGCCTGGAGGAAGGGACAGGTTCGCAACACTGAAGCTTTCTTT. This sequence encodes CAWRKGQVRNTEAFF.

Worth noting for this clone: A much bigger clone sits one base away, suggesting this may be a read error. This chain uses TRBV5-6 with TRBJ1-1, with D perhaps TRBD1 (6 bases). V lost 2 bases to trimming and J lost 0 bases, with 8 bases between them. The CDR3 runs 14 residues. CDR1 SGHDT and CDR2 YYEEEE come from the germline V gene. In DNA form, the CDR3 reads TGTGCCAGCAGCTTACAGGGCGTGAACACTGAAGCTTTCTTT. This sequence encodes CASSLQGVNTEAFF.